This is a list of T cell receptor beta chains from one sample in a study of Ad26.COV2.S vaccination and SARS-CoV-2 variants. Assay used: immunoSEQ multiplex PCR; TCRdb lists only in-frame clones, some missing. The sample shows 250,000 to 300,000 clones, about 87% of them seen only once. Sample: peripheral blood, taken in a trial of Ad26.COV2.S vaccine versus placebo. The receptors stem from a person between 18 and 60 years old who received the Ad26.COV2.S COVID-19 vaccine or a placebo. Each CDR3 is given with its conserved first and last residue. Clone size is shown for a subset of rows, as once, few, many or a class of expanded clone.

v_call	j_call	clone_size	cdr3_aa
TRBV6-5	TRBJ1-1	.	CASTLTGATEAFF
TRBV18	TRBJ2-1	.	CASSPPTYNEQFF
TRBV7-9	TRBJ1-5	.	CASSFGLQGEDQPQHF
TRBV24-1	TRBJ2-1	.	CATSDPRTEKFF
TRBV4-1	TRBJ2-7	once	CASSQGLAGGTVSYEQYF
TRBV13	TRBJ1-2	.	CASSFDRTYGYTF
TRBV6-5	TRBJ2-7	.	CASSYSKNGDYEQYF
TRBV11-2	TRBJ1-4	.	CASRYDRAGEKLFF
TRBV11-2	TRBJ1-5	few	CASSLGSGGGQPQHF
TRBV3-1/TRBV3-2	TRBJ2-7	few	CASSHGSPLYEQYF
TRBV7-3	TRBJ2-5	.	CASSLTYQETQYF
TRBV27	TRBJ2-5	.	CASSFAGDRQETQYF
TRBV11-2	TRBJ2-7	.	CASSPWEAREQYF
TRBV4-1	TRBJ1-2	.	CASSQFLGQGKNYGYTF
TRBV9	TRBJ2-5	.	CASSVAVGTRETQYF
TRBV19	TRBJ2-1	.	CASSIPSGSRNEQFF
TRBV30	TRBJ1-1	.	CAWSVVSITEAFF
TRBV3-1/TRBV3-2	TRBJ2-7	.	CASSHLANEQYF
TRBV27	TRBJ2-7	.	CASSLQGGIGYEQYF
TRBV29-1	TRBJ1-1	.	CSVDRDPGNTEAFF
TRBV7-2	TRBJ1-3	.	CASSFSVGNTIYF
TRBV7-9	TRBJ1-4	.	CASSLSGGDEKLFF
TRBV7-9	TRBJ1-1	.	CASSLVGRGNPEAFF
TRBV29-1	TRBJ2-1	.	CSSGLAGDLYNEQFF
TRBV5-5	TRBJ2-3	.	CASSLRQTSTDTQYF
TRBV11-2	TRBJ1-6	.	CASSLTGRGVNSPLHF
TRBV7-2	TRBJ2-7	.	CASSLAGGENYDYEQYF
TRBV7-9	TRBJ1-1	.	CASSPVPPEAFF
TRBV2	TRBJ1-3	.	CASSEEGAAGNTIYF
TRBV9	TRBJ2-7	.	CASSGGLAEYEQYF
TRBV5-1	TRBJ2-5	.	CASSSSGGPAQETQYF
TRBV7-2	TRBJ2-5	.	CASSLGSVGAGETQYF
TRBV5-4	TRBJ1-2	.	CASSLVRTPYGYTF
TRBV5-5	TRBJ1-1	.	CASSKYWGTGGLGTEAFF
TRBV14	TRBJ2-5	.	CASSSRLAIQETQYF
TRBV5-1	TRBJ2-5	.	CASSLVGVQGAGETQYF
TRBV5-4	TRBJ2-7	few	CASSSRQGPGEQYF
TRBV13	TRBJ1-2	.	CASSLGGSTNYGYTF
TRBV7-8	TRBJ1-5	.	CASSRQGYQPQHF
TRBV20-1	TRBJ2-1	.	CSASSSRGYSYNEQFF
TRBV18	TRBJ1-2	.	CASSPPQGRSSGYTF
TRBV6-6	TRBJ2-3	.	CASSPLGDRGARDTQYF
TRBV9	TRBJ2-3	.	CASSPRAEDTQYF
TRBV5-1	TRBJ2-1	once	CASSLGLAGGPGSYNEQFF
TRBV5-6	TRBJ2-3	.	CASSSDPELGTDTQYF
TRBV6-2/TRBV6-3	TRBJ2-7	.	CASSPLAVPYEQYF
TRBV7-2	TRBJ1-4	.	CASSWDRGSEKLFF
TRBV14	TRBJ2-1	.	CASSLPGTSGYNEQFF
TRBV25-1	TRBJ2-7	.	CASSRRGGPYEQYF
TRBV7-9	TRBJ1-2	.	CASTAWGQGDYGYTF
TRBV27	TRBJ1-2	.	CASSLRRTVYGYTF
TRBV6-5	TRBJ1-6	.	CASSYDRGLGNSPLHF
TRBV11-2	TRBJ2-1	.	CASSLLSGSGVGQFF
TRBV13	TRBJ1-2	few	CASSPLLGQGTPTNYGYTF